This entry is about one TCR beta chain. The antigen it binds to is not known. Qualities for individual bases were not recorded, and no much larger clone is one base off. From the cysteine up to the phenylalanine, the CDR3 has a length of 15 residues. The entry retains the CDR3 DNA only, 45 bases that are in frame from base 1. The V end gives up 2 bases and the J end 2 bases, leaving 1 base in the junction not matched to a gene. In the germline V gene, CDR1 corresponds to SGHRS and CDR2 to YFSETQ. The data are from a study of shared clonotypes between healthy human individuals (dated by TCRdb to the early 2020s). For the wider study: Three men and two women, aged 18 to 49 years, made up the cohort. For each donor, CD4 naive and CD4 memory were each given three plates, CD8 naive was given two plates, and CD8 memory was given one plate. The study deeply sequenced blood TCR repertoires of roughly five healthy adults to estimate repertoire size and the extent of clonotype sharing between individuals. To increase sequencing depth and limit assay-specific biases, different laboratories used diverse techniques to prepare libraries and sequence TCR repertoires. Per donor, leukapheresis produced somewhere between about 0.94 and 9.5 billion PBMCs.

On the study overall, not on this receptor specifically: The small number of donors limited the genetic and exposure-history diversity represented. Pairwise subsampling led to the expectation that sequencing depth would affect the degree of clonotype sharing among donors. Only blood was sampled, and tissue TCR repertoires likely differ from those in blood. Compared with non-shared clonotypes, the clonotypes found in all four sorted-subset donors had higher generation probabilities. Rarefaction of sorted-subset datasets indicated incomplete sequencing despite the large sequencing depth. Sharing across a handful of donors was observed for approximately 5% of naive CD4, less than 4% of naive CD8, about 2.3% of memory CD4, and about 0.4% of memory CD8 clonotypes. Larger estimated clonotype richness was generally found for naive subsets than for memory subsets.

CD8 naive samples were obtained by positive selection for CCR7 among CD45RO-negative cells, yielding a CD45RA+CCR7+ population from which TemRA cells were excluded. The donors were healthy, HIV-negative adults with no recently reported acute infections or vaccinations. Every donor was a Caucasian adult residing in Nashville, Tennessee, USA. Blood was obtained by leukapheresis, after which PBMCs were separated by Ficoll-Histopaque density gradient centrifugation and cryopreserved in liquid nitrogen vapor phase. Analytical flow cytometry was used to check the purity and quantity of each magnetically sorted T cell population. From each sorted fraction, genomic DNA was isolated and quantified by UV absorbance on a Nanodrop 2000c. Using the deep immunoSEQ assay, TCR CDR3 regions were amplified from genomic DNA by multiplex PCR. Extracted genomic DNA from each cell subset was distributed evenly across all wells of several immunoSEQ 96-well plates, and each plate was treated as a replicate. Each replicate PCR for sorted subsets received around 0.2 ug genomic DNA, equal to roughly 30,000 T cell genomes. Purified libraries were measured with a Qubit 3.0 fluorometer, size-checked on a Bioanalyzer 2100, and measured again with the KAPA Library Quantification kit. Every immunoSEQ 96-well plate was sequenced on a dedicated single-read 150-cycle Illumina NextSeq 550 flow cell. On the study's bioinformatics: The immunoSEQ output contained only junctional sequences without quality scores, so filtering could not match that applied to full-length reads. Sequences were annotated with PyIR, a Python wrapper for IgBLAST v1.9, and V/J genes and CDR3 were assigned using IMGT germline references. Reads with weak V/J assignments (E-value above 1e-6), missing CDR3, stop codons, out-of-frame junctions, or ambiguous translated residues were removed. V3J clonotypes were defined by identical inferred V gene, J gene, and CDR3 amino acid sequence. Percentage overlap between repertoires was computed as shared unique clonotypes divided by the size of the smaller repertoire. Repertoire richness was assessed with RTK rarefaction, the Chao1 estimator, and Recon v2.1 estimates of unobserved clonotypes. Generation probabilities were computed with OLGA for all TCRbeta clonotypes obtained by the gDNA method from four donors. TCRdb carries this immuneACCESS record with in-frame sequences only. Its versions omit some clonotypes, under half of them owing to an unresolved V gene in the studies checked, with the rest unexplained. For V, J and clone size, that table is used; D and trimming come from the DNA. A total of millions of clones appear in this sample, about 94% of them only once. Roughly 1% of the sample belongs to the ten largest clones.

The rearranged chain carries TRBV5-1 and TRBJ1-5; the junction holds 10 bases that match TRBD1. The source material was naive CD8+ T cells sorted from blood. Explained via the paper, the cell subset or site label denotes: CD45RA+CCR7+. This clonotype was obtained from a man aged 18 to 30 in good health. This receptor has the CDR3 CASSLGQGGNQPQHF. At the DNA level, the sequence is TGCGCCAGCAGCTTAGGACAGGGGGGCAATCAGCCCCAGCATTTT. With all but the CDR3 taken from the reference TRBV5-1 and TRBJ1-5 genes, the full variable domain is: KAGVTQTPRYLIKTRGQQVTLSCSPISGHRSVSWYQQTPGQGLQFLFEYFSETQRNKGNFPGRFSGRQFSNSRSEMNVSTLELGDSALYLCASSLGQGGNQPQHFGDGTRLSIL.